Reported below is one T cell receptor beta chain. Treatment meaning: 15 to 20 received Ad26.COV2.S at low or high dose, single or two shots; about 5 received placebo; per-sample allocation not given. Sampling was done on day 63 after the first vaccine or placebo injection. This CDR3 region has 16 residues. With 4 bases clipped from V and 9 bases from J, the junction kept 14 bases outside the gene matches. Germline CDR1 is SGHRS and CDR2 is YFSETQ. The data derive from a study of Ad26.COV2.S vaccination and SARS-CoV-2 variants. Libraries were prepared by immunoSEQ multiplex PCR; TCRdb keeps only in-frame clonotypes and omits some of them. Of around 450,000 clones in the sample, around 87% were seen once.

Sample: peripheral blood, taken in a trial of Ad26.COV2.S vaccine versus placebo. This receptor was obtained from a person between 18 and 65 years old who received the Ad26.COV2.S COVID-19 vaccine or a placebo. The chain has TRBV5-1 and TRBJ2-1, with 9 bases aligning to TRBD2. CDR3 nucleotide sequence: TGCGCCAGCAGCCCCACGCTTAGCGGGGGTGAAAGTGAGCAGTTCTTC. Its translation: CASSPTLSGGESEQFF.